One and the same sample provided the 8 T cell receptor beta chains below, sequenced in a study of breast tumors, draining lymph nodes, adjacent tissues. Axillary draining lymph nodes of breast cancer patients supplied the node samples. TCRdb reprocessed the multiplex PCR reads with MiXCR, giving one entry per CDR3 protein. The table includes over 150,000 distinct CDR3 sequences, 30% to 35% detected once. The sequencing input was axillary lymph node tissue. Receptors were obtained from a female donor with breast cancer. Some clones in this sample may be carry-over from other donors' samples.

This clonotype appeared many times. The chain employs TRBV7-2 and TRBJ1-6, with unresolved D. Germline V gene data show CDR1 as SGHTA and CDR2 as FQGNSA. The germline V and J ends were trimmed by 6 bases and 6 bases, with 12 bases remaining between them. The CDR3 contains 14 residues. CDR3 nucleotides: TGTGCCAGCAGTTTTGGGTCGGGTAATTCACCCCTCCACTTT. Translated, it gives CASSFGSGNSPLHF. The whole variable domain, filled in from reference TRBV7-2 and TRBJ1-6, reads GAGVSQSPSNKVTEKGKDVELRCDPISGHTALYWYRQSLGQGLEFLIYFQGNSAPDKSGLPSDRFSAERTGGSVSTLTIQRTQQEDSAVYLCASSFGSGNSPLHFGNGTRLTVT.

This clonotype was seen a handful of times. A read error may be the cause here, since a much bigger clone is one base away. Without the conserved terminal phenylalanine or tryptophan, this CDR3 likely stems from a read error. V is TRBV7-9 and J is TRBJ2-1; TRBD2 aligns across 9 bases. The CDR3 runs 14 residues. V dropped 5 bases and J dropped 7; count of bases not matched to a gene: 6. Per germline, CDR1 SEHNR and CDR2 FQNEAQ (reference sequence). CDR3 amino acids: CASSLGLATNEQFL. As DNA, the CDR3 is TGTGCCAGCAGCCTTGGACTAGCGACGAATGAGCAGTTCCTC.

Concerning this clonotype: Given a much more abundant clone one base away, this may be a read error. V and J are TRBV6-5 and TRBJ2-3, with unresolved D. This CDR3 is 13 amino acids long. Germline V lookup: CDR1 MNHEY, CDR2 SVGAGI. The V and J ends lost 2 bases and 0 bases respectively, with 3 bases between them. CDR3 protein: CASSYTSTDTQYF. In DNA form, the CDR3 reads TGTGCCAGCAGTTACACTAGCACAGATACGCAGTATTTT.

The rearrangement links TRBV24-1 to TRBJ2-2, with D unresolved. Germline V gives CDR1 KGHDR, CDR2 SFDVKD. This CDR3 is 16 amino acids long. Trimming shortened V by 3 bases and J by 11 bases, and 21 bases separated the two germline ends. The CDR3 DNA sequence: TGTGCCACCAGTGATCCTATGACCCCGGTCTCGGGTGAGCTGTTTTTT. Translated: CATSDPMTPVSGELFF.

V is TRBV6-5 and J is TRBJ2-7, with D possibly called TRBD1 or TRBD2 (6 bases each). CDR1 is MNHEY and CDR2 is SVGAGI in the germline V gene. Trimming shortened V by 5 bases and J by 3 bases, and 14 bases separated the two germline ends. This CDR3 spans 14 amino acids. CDR3 sequence (DNA): TGTGCCAGCAGTCACGAGGGGGGCCTCTACGAGCAGTACTTC. It codes for CASSHEGGLYEQYF.

This clonotype has a count of ten or more. This chain's CDR3 is CATASGAVADTQYF. CDR3 sequence (DNA): TGTGCCACTGCGTCTGGGGCTGTGGCGGATACGCAGTATTTT. J is TRBJ2-3 and V is TRBV2; TRBD1 might be the D (5 bases). CDR3 length equals 14 residues. Germline lookup yields CDR1 SNHLY and CDR2 FYNNEI. Trimming stripped 10 bases from V and 6 bases from J, with 20 bases between.

This clonotype appeared many times. The CDR3 DNA reads TGTGCCAGCAGCTTAGCTAGGACAGGGCCCTACGAGCAGTACTTC. Translated, it gives CASSLARTGPYEQYF. The gene calls are TRBV7-6 and TRBJ2-7; 8 bases match TRBD1. This CDR3 is 15 amino acids long. The J segment lost 2 bases and the V segment lost 0 bases, leaving 3 bases of the junction unmatched. Germline CDR1 and CDR2: SGHVS and FNYEAQ. Full variable domain (remainder filled in from reference TRBV7-6 and TRBJ2-7): GAGVSQSPRYKVTKRGQDVALRCDPISGHVSLYWYRQALGQGPEFLTYFNYEAQQDKSGLPNDRFSAERPEGSISTLTIQRTEQRDSAMYRCASSLARTGPYEQYFGPGTRLTVT.

This clonotype was detected many times. The chain combines TRBV12-3 or TRBV12-4 with TRBJ1-2; D gene unclear. The CDR3 has 13 residues. V was trimmed by 1 base and J by 6 bases, leaving 9 bases between them. The CDR3: CASSLGSADGYTF. The CDR3 nucleotides read TGTGCCAGCAGTTTAGGCAGTGCCGATGGCTACACCTTC.